These T cell receptor beta chains were read from a single sample in a study of T cell responses to AZD1222 COVID-19 vaccine. Assay: immunoSEQ multiplex PCR; the TCRdb copy retains only in-frame clones and omits some. The table lists 150,000 or so clones, around 93% of them singletons. The material sequenced was peripheral blood, taken on day 0 of AZD1222 vaccination. These receptor sequences come from an adult in good health. CDR3s include the opening cysteine and the closing phenylalanine or tryptophan.

v_gene: TRBV12-3/TRBV12-4
CDR3aa: CASSLSPNTEAFF

v_gene: TRBV6-5
CDR3aa: CASRSSGNTIYF

v_gene: TRBV2
CDR3aa: CASSERINYGYTF

v_gene: TRBV5-5
CDR3aa: CASSTDTGTGFPTEAFF

v_gene: TRBV4-2
CDR3aa: CASSQGSWDMNTGELFF

v_gene: TRBV29-1
CDR3aa: CSVGGGPNSPLHF

v_gene: TRBV7-9
CDR3aa: CASSSTSGVTDTQYF

v_gene: TRBV2
CDR3aa: CASSTRGSYGYTF

v_gene: TRBV5-6
CDR3aa: CASSPMGSNSPLHF

v_gene: TRBV6-1
CDR3aa: CASSDNSGTANSPLHF

v_gene: TRBV19
CDR3aa: CASSIRGGTEAFF

v_gene: TRBV19
CDR3aa: CASRTTGTGEQYF

v_gene: TRBV2
CDR3aa: CASKGTAFLGEQYF

v_gene: TRBV19
CDR3aa: CATRLGTADTGELFF

v_gene: TRBV10-1
CDR3aa: CASSESGSTPYEQYF

v_gene: TRBV7-2
CDR3aa: CASSVDGAEKLFF

v_gene: TRBV25-1
CDR3aa: CASRIAGVYYNEQFF

v_gene: TRBV7-8
CDR3aa: CASSLGLGRAGNQPQHF

v_gene: TRBV18
CDR3aa: CASSPGGPQSDTQYF

v_gene: TRBV5-6
CDR3aa: CASSLGGGYNSPLHF

v_gene: TRBV7-2
CDR3aa: CASSLNAGATYEQYF

v_gene: TRBV28
CDR3aa: CASSMGTLQPQHF

v_gene: TRBV7-9
CDR3aa: CASSREGLTRETQYF

v_gene: TRBV6-1
CDR3aa: CASSEAGVAPEAFF

v_gene: TRBV2
CDR3aa: CATTSQNVWGYTF

v_gene: TRBV4-1
CDR3aa: CASSQIPLGTGDYEQYF

v_gene: TRBV27
CDR3aa: CASSSPDGARFGEQYF

v_gene: TRBV12-3/TRBV12-4
CDR3aa: CASTAGGLGAFF

v_gene: TRBV7-6
CDR3aa: CASSFGGAREETQYF

v_gene: TRBV6-1
CDR3aa: CASSEANYGYTF

v_gene: TRBV2
CDR3aa: CASSPSTAYNEQFF

v_gene: TRBV2
CDR3aa: CASSEGATNTEAFF

v_gene: TRBV28
CDR3aa: CASSRGDGSGANVLTF

v_gene: TRBV19
CDR3aa: CASSISSGGETQYF

v_gene: TRBV28
CDR3aa: CASSWGPGQFTGELFF

v_gene: TRBV5-1
CDR3aa: CASSGQARFGNTIYF

v_gene: TRBV4-3
CDR3aa: CASSHEQGSGNTIYF

v_gene: TRBV5-4
CDR3aa: CASSRTRGEGAEAFF

v_gene: TRBV18
CDR3aa: CASSPTGSGAEAFF

v_gene: TRBV5-4
CDR3aa: CASSPQMSWAEAFF

v_gene: TRBV12-3/TRBV12-4
CDR3aa: CASLAGDTDTQYF

v_gene: TRBV28
CDR3aa: CATTGGSVSGNTIYF

v_gene: TRBV4-1
CDR3aa: CASSHTTQGGSYNEQFF

v_gene: TRBV10-1
CDR3aa: CASSESQGRETQYF

v_gene: TRBV10-3
CDR3aa: CAISNSGQSYEQYF

v_gene: TRBV6-6
CDR3aa: CASIGGTGELFF

v_gene: TRBV30
CDR3aa: CAWSWRGGGDTQYF

v_gene: TRBV5-8
CDR3aa: CASSLAEWTDTQYF

v_gene: TRBV2
CDR3aa: CASSDRLGAAQPQHF

v_gene: TRBV19
CDR3aa: CASSIYREAQPQHF

v_gene: TRBV4-1
CDR3aa: CASSQARGTHGYTF

v_gene: TRBV7-8
CDR3aa: CASSRSGLDTQYF

v_gene: TRBV5-4
CDR3aa: CASSLGAGVAYEQYF

v_gene: TRBV19
CDR3aa: CASSIDRQNSPLHF

v_gene: TRBV18
CDR3aa: CASSPSITGQETQYF

v_gene: TRBV27
CDR3aa: CASNYRGQGTGEQYF

v_gene: TRBV9
CDR3aa: CASSVETSGASYNEQFF

v_gene: TRBV30
CDR3aa: CAWSEGRSSYNSPLHF

v_gene: TRBV7-2
CDR3aa: CASSPNRGTTEQFF

v_gene: TRBV6-1
CDR3aa: CASSELAGGYNEQFF